A single sample gave rise to the 2 T cell receptor beta chains below, sequenced in a study of vaccination and CD4 T cells after COVID-19. Specified treatment: roughly 11-day PBMC culture with coronavirus spike peptide pools or control peptides (ViraFEST assay). With the Oncomine TCR Beta short-read assay, DNA from cultured CD4+ T cells was sequenced. One entry per CDR3 protein results from TCRdb running MiXCR on the PCR reads. Among approximately 12,000 distinct CDR3 sequences listed, 20% were seen once. The antigens these receptors bind are not known. The specimen comprised CD4+ T cells from blood, cultured in vitro, sampled before SARS-CoV-2 vaccination. The receptors shown here come from a human donor who received a COVID-19 vaccine.

This clonotype occurred a few times. The CDR3 bases are TGTGCCAGCCTACCCCCCGGGGGGCTGGCCACTGAAGCTTTCTTT. This translates into CASLPPGGLATEAFF. The chain couples TRBV19 to TRBJ1-1; D may be TRBD1 (6 bases). V lost 9 bases and J 4 bases, leaving 21 bases between the germline ends. CDR3 length equals 15 residues. Germline-derived CDR1 and CDR2 are LNHDA and SQIVND (reference sequence).

This clonotype was seen more than once but under ten times. The J gene is TRBJ2-5, the V gene TRBV5-4; possibly TRBD2 for D (6 bases). With 0 bases removed from V and 5 bases from J, the gap between germline ends came to 14 bases. The CDR3 runs 15 residues. The germline CDR1 and CDR2 sequences are SGHNT and YYREEE (reference sequence). CDR3 sequence (DNA): TGTGCCAGCAGCTTGGGGCAGGGAGGAGCGGAGACCCAGTACTTC. Its protein is CASSLGQGGAETQYF.